This entry features one T cell receptor (beta chain) sequence. Participants were aged about 18 to 100 years from around 24 US areas. The data originate from a study of blood T cell repertoires in COVID-19. As handled by the study authors: Using reference gene primer amplification, nucleated cell counts were estimated. Clones were read by immunoSEQ multiplex PCR, and TCRdb kept only the in-frame ones, dropping some. The V and J calls and clone size are taken from that table; D and trimming were inferred from the DNA. The sample contains 200,000 to 250,000 clones, 85% to 90% of which appear only once. V shed 6 bases and J 7 bases; nucleotides not matched to a gene: 4. CDR1 and CDR2 from the germline V gene are MNHEY and SVGAGI. This CDR3 contains 14 residues.

V is TRBV6-5 and J is TRBJ1-6; 9 positions match TRBD1. The receptor comes from a woman between 50 and 59 years old with acute COVID-19. Sequencing was performed on PBMCs or T cells enriched from blood (not recorded which). This CDR3 is CASRKGQGNSPLHF. The CDR3 DNA follows: TGTGCCAGCAGGAAGGGACAGGGAAATTCACCCCTCCACTTT.